This passage covers 26 T cell receptor beta chains from one sample sequenced in a study of neurological immune-mediated disorders. TCRdb itself ran the 5' RACE reads through MiXCR, one entry per CDR3 protein. Counted here are fewer than 30,000 distinct CDR3 sequences, about an eighth occurring once; the ten biggest clones make up more than 15%. Sample: PBMCs. The origin of the receptors is a woman between 40 and 50 years old with HTLV-1-associated myelopathy (HAM/TSP).

This clonotype was counted at least ten times. V gene TRBV5-1 combines with J gene TRBJ1-2, with TRBD1 identical over 8 bases. This CDR3 comprises 15 residues. The germline CDR1 and CDR2 sequences are SGHRS and YFSETQ. Trimming at V came to 0 bases and at J to 4 bases, leaving 5 bases not matched to a gene. In DNA form, the CDR3 reads TGCGCCAGCAGCTTGGGGCCAGGGGGCGGCTATGGCTACACCTTC. It codes for CASSLGPGGGYGYTF.

Only a few counts were recorded for this clonotype. The CDR3 DNA reads TGTGCCAGCAGTTCGGGCAGGACAATCCAAGAGACCCAGTACTTC. It encodes CASSSGRTIQETQYF. V is TRBV28 and J is TRBJ2-5, with TRBD1 as a possible D gene (5 bases). CDR1 is MDHEN and CDR2 is SYDVKM in the germline V gene. The CDR3 covers 15 residues. V was cut by 4 bases and J by 1 base, with 13 bases left in between.

This clonotype came up many times. This chain links TRBV5-1 with TRBJ1-1; a weak D match, TRBD1 (5 bases). The CDR3 runs 15 residues. Trimming removed 2 bases at V and 1 base at J, with 12 bases between. Germline V gene data show CDR1 as SGHRS and CDR2 as YFSETQ. The CDR3 loop reads CASSFTGTGNTEAFF. In nucleotides, the CDR3 is TGCGCCAGCAGCTTTACCGGGACTGGGAACACTGAAGCTTTCTTT.

This clonotype was picked up many times. This sequence joins TRBV28 and TRBJ2-7, with 7 nucleotides matching TRBD1. The CDR3 runs to 12 residues. Trimming at V came to 6 bases and at J to 4 bases, leaving 3 bases not matched to a gene. CDR1 and CDR2 (germline): MDHEN, SYDVKM. The CDR3 region is CASRGQLYEQYF. The CDR3 DNA sequence: TGTGCCAGCAGGGGACAGCTTTACGAGCAGTACTTC.

This clonotype has a count of ten or more. The rearrangement links TRBV10-3 to TRBJ2-1; TRBD2 matches 8 bases. V was pared by 5 bases and J by 4 bases, with 10 bases of the junction left unmatched. CDR1 is ENHRY, CDR2 SYGVKD, per germline. The CDR3 totals 16 residues. CDR3 bases: TGTGCCATCAGTACCCCAGGGCTAGCGGGTTACAATGAGCAGTTCTTC. As protein: CAISTPGLAGYNEQFF.

The sample holds many counts of this clonotype. CDR3 nucleotide sequence: TGCAGTGCTTGGGGCCGGCGAGGCTCCTACGAGCAGTACTTC. This codes for CSAWGRRGSYEQYF. The chain recombines TRBV20-1 with TRBJ2-7; maybe TRBD1 (5 bases). The CDR3 length is 14 residues. Germline CDR1 and CDR2: DFQATT and SNEGSKA (reference sequence). V lost 5 bases to trimming and J lost 0 bases, with 14 bases between them.

This clonotype ranks as medium-sized. This sequence joins TRBV20-1 and TRBJ1-2; 8 nucleotides match TRBD1. This CDR3 has 14 amino acids. The ends lost 6 bases at V and 8 bases at J; junction bases unmatched: 14. In germline, CDR1 is DFQATT, CDR2 SNEGSKA (reference sequence). The CDR3 DNA sequence: TGCAGTGCCGACTCGAGACAGGGGCCAGGGGGCTACACCTTC. Its translation is CSADSRQGPGGYTF.

Comments on this clonotype: A read error may account for a junction end that differs from germline. The chain carries TRBV12-3 or TRBV12-4 and TRBJ2-2; TRBD2 aligns across 8 bases. CDR3 length: 13 residues. The CDR3 is CTSSLAGTVELFF. In DNA form, the CDR3 reads TGTACCAGCAGTTTAGCGGGAACCGTGGAGCTGTTTTTT.

In its sample, this clonotype was seen many times. An end of the junction differs from the germline gene, which may be a read error. The chain is built from TRBV5-1 and TRBJ1-1, with 7 positions matching TRBD1. The germline gives CDR1 SGHRS, CDR2 YFSETQ. The CDR3 length is 14 residues. The CDR3 region is CASSALQGNPEAFF. The CDR3 DNA follows: TGCGCCAGCAGCGCCTTACAGGGGAACCCTGAAGCTTTCTTT.

This clonotype was recorded many times. The genes are TRBV20-1 and TRBJ2-7, with TRBD1 identical over 8 bases. Germline loops: CDR1 DFQATT, CDR2 SNEGSKA (reference sequence). The CDR3 has 14 amino acids. V shed 3 bases, J shed 3 bases, and the junction held 7 bases outside the gene matches. The CDR3 DNA is TGCAGTGCTAGTTTGTGGGGACAGGTCTACGAGCAGTACTTC. Translating gives CSASLWGQVYEQYF.

This clonotype is labeled large. This chain links TRBV12-3 or TRBV12-4 with TRBJ2-5; D is uncertain. The V end lost 3 bases, the J end lost 4 bases, and 3 bases lay between the germline ends. The CDR3 length is 11 residues. For the CDR3, the DNA is TGTGCCAGCAGTTTGGGAGAGACCCAGTACTTC. Protein product: CASSLGETQYF.

There are many counts of this clonotype. V gene TRBV20-1 combines with J gene TRBJ2-1, with no clear D. The CDR3 consists of 12 residues. Looked up from germline, CDR1 is DFQATT and CDR2 is SNEGSKA (reference sequence). Trimming removed 1 base at V and 9 bases at J, with 10 bases between. For the CDR3, the DNA is TGCAGTGCTAGAGCGACCCGCGGTGAGCAGTTCTTC. The encoded protein is CSARATRGEQFF.

Details on this clonotype: A read error may produce the germline difference seen at one junction end. The J gene is TRBJ2-5, the V gene TRBV6-5, with 9 bases lining up with TRBD1. The CDR3 has 15 residues. The germline V gene has CDR1 MNHEY and CDR2 SVGAGI. The DNA for the CDR3 is TGTGCCAGCAGGGACGGACAGGGGACCCAAAAGACCCAGTACTTC. This sequence encodes CASRDGQGTQKTQYF.

In this sample, this clonotype turned up many times. This sequence joins TRBV20-1 and TRBJ1-1; 9 positions match TRBD1. The germline V gene encodes CDR1 DFQATT and CDR2 SNEGSKA (reference sequence). This CDR3 comprises 15 residues. V trimming: 1 base; J trimming: 4 bases; junction bases outside the gene matches: 7. CDR3 DNA sequence: TGCAGTGCTAGAGGCACGACAGGGGGGAGCACTGAAGCTTTCTTT. Translating it yields CSARGTTGGSTEAFF.

This clonotype was seen more than once but under ten times. The chain combines TRBV2 with TRBJ2-6; D possibly corresponds to TRBD2 (5 bases). Germline CDR1 and CDR2: SNHLY and FYNNEI. This CDR3 contains 14 residues. V dropped 10 bases and J dropped 1 base, with 11 bases sitting between them. The CDR3 region has the DNA TGTGCCATCATAGGGAGTTCTGGGGCCAACGTCCTGACTTTC. Its protein is CAIIGSSGANVLTF.

This clonotype was counted ten times or more. This chain links TRBV9 with TRBJ2-2; 8 bases map to TRBD1. The CDR3 has 16 amino acids. V gave up 0 bases and J gave up 3 bases; unmatched junction bases: 4. Looked up from germline, CDR1 is SGDLS and CDR2 is YYNGEE. The CDR3 region is CASSVATGEDTGELFF. The CDR3 coding sequence is TGTGCCAGCAGCGTAGCGACAGGGGAGGACACCGGGGAGCTGTTTTTT.

This clonotype was observed at least ten times. The rearrangement links TRBV6-5 to TRBJ1-2; 8 positions match TRBD1. J lost 6 bases, V lost 6 bases, and 6 bases had no gene match. CDR1 is MNHEY, CDR2 SVGAGI, per germline. The CDR3 spans 13 residues. The CDR3 nucleotides are TGTGCCAGCAGACAACAGGGGGAAAATGGCTACACCTTC. Encoded protein: CASRQQGENGYTF.

Sample share makes this clonotype medium-sized. The chain links TRBV5-5 to TRBJ1-2; 11 bases line up with TRBD1. J gave up 7 bases and V 0 bases, and 5 bases lay outside the gene matches. The germline V gene encodes CDR1 SGHKS and CDR2 YYEKEE (reference sequence). CDR3 size: 15 residues. DNA for the CDR3: TGTGCCAGCAGCTTGGGTGGACAGGGGGCCTTTGGCTACACCTTC. Translating gives CASSLGGQGAFGYTF.

This clonotype has a count of ten or more. The chain recombines TRBV6-5 with TRBJ2-5, with D unresolved. This CDR3 is built from 14 residues. The germline V and J ends were trimmed by 3 bases and 2 bases, with 10 bases remaining between them. Germline loops: CDR1 MNHEY, CDR2 SVGAGI. The chain's CDR3 is CASSYFGFQETQYF. The CDR3 nucleotides read TGTGCCAGCAGTTATTTTGGATTTCAAGAGACCCAGTACTTC.

This clonotype was detected only a few times. The V and J genes are TRBV18 and TRBJ2-5, with TRBD2 matching over 11 bases. V was clipped by 6 bases and J by 0 bases; unmatched bases: 6. CDR1 is KGHSH and CDR2 is LQKENI in the germline V gene. The CDR3 runs to 16 residues. The CDR3 reads CASSPTSGGYQETQYF. The CDR3 DNA reads as TGTGCCAGCTCCCCCACTAGCGGGGGATACCAAGAGACCCAGTACTTC.

In this sample, this clonotype turned up a few times. The chain is built from TRBV7-2 and TRBJ2-7; 12 bases map to TRBD2. V was pared by 5 bases and J by 7 bases, with 6 bases of the junction left unmatched. The CDR3 is made up of 14 amino acids. Per germline, CDR1 SGHTA and CDR2 FQGNSA. This CDR3 is CASSRLAGAREQYF. CDR3 DNA sequence: TGTGCCAGCAGCCGACTAGCGGGGGCCCGAGAGCAGTACTTC. The whole variable domain, remainder taken from reference TRBV7-2 and TRBJ2-7, is GAGVSQSPSNKVTEKGKDVELRCDPISGHTALYWYRQSLGQGLEFLIYFQGNSAPDKSGLPSDRFSAERTGGSVSTLTIQRTQQEDSAVYLCASSRLAGAREQYFGPGTRLTVT.

This clonotype was found many times. V gene TRBV7-8 combines with J gene TRBJ2-7; TRBD1 aligns across 7 bases. This CDR3 is 12 amino acids long. Per the germline V gene, CDR1 is SGHVS and CDR2 is FQNEAQ. J gave up 9 bases and V 1 base, and 3 bases lay outside the gene matches. In DNA, the CDR3 is TGTGCCAGCAGCTTAGATAGGGGGCCGCAGTACGTC. It yields the protein CASSLDRGPQYV.

This clonotype was found a few times. The chain has TRBV7-9 and TRBJ2-3; 7 bases line up with TRBD1. The V segment lost 5 bases and the J segment 4 bases; nucleotides outside the gene matches: 3. CDR1 and CDR2 from the germline V gene are SEHNR and FQNEAQ (reference sequence). The CDR3 runs 13 residues. Here the CDR3 reads CASSLTGADTQYF. The CDR3 nucleotides read TGTGCCAGCAGCCTTACAGGGGCAGATACGCAGTATTTT.

This clonotype was observed at least ten times. The chain employs TRBV5-1 and TRBJ1-1, with 9 bases lining up with TRBD1. Germline CDR1 reads SGHRS; CDR2 reads YFSETQ. This CDR3 is built from 17 residues. Trimming removed 4 bases from V and 0 bases from J; junction bases left unmatched: 10. This CDR3 reads CASSERRQGELNTEAFF. As DNA, the CDR3 is TGCGCCAGCAGCGAGAGGCGACAGGGGGAGTTGAACACTGAAGCTTTCTTT.

This clonotype was detected ten times or more. The CDR3 bases are TGCGCCAGCAGCTTACAGGGGTTGGGTGAAAAACTGTTTTTT. Amino acid sequence: CASSLQGLGEKLFF. The genes are TRBV5-1 and TRBJ1-4, with 7 bases aligning to TRBD1. Germline V gene data show CDR1 as SGHRS and CDR2 as YFSETQ. With 2 bases clipped from V and 7 bases from J, the junction kept 5 bases outside the gene matches. CDR3 length equals 14 residues.

Comments on this clonotype: Since a much larger clone is just one base distant, this may be a read error. The chain joins TRBV6-5 to TRBJ2-1, with 8 positions matching TRBD2. Germline values: CDR1 MNHEY, CDR2 SVGAGI. The CDR3 consists of 13 residues. The CDR3 region has the DNA TGTGTCAGCAAGCGGGGGCATATCGATGAGCAGTTCTTC. Translating gives CVSKRGHIDEQFF.